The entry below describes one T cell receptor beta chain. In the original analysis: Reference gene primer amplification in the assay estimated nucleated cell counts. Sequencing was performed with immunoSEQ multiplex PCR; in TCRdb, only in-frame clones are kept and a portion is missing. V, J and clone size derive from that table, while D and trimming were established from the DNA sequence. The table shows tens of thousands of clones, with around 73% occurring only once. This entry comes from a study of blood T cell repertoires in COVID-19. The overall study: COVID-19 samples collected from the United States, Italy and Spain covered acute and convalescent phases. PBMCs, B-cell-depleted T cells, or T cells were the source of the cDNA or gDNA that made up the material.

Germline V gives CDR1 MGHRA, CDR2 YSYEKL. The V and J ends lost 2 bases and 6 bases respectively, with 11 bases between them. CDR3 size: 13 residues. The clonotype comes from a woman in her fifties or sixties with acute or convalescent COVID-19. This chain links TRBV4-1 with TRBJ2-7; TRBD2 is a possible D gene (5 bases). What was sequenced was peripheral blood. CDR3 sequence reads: CASSQRVGSEQYF. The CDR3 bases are TGCGCCAGCAGCCAAAGGGTGGGGAGCGAGCAGTACTTC.